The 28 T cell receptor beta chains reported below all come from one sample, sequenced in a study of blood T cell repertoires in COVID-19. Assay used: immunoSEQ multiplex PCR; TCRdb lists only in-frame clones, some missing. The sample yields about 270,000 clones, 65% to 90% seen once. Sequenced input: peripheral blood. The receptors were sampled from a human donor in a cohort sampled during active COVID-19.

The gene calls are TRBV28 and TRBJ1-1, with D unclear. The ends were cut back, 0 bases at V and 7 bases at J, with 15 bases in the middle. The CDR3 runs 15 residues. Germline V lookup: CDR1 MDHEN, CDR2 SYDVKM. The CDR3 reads CASSLWFGETFEAFF. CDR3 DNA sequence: TGTGCCAGCAGTTTATGGTTCGGAGAGACCTTTGAAGCTTTCTTT.

The CDR3 nucleotides are TGTGCCAGTTCGCACGGACTTCCACCCTACTCTGGGGCCAACGTCCTGACTTTC. Translated: CASSHGLPPYSGANVLTF. The chain uses TRBV18 and TRBJ2-6; a possible D gene is TRBD2 (5 bases). The V and J ends lost 9 bases and 0 bases respectively, with 21 bases between them. Germline loops: CDR1 KGHSH, CDR2 LQKENI. The CDR3 extends over 18 amino acids.

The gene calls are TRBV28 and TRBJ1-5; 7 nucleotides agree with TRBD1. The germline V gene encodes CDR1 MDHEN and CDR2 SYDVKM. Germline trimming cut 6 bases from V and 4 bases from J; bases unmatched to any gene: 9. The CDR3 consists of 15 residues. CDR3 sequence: CASSRTGRLNQPQHF. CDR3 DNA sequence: TGTGCCAGCAGCCGGACAGGTCGCTTAAATCAGCCCCAGCATTTT.

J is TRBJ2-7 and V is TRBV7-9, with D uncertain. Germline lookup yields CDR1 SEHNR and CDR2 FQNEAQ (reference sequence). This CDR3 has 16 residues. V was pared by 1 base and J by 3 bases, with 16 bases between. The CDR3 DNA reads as TGTGCCAGCAGCTTAGTGTTAGGCGGAACCTTCTACGAGCAGTACTTC. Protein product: CASSLVLGGTFYEQYF. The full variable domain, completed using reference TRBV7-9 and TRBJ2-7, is DTGVSQNPRHKITKRGQNVTFRCDPISEHNRLYWYRQTLGQGPEFLTYFQNEAQLEKSRLLSDRFSAERPKGSFSTLEIQRTEQGDSAMYLCASSLVLGGTFYEQYFGPGTRLTVT.

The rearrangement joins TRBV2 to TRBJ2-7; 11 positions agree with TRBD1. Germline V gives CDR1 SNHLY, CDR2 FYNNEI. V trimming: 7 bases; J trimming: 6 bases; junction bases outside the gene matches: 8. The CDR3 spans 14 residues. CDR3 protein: CASNPRTGGAEQYF. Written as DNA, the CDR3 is TGTGCCAGCAATCCCCGGACAGGGGGCGCCGAGCAGTACTTC.

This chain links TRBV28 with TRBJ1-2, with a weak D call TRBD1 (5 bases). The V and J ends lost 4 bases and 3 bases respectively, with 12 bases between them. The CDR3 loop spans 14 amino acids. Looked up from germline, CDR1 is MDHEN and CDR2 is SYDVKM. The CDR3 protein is CASSSPGTDYGYTF. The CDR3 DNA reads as TGTGCCAGCAGTTCCCCCGGGACTGACTATGGCTACACCTTC.

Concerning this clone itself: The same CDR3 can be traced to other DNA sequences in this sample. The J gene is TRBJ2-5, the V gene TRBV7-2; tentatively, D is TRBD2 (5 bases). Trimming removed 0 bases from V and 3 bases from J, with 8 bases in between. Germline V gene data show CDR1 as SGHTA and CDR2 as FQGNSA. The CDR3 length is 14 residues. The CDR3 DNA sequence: TGTGCCAGCAGCTTAGCGGGAGTAAAAGAGACCCAGTACTTC. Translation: CASSLAGVKETQYF.

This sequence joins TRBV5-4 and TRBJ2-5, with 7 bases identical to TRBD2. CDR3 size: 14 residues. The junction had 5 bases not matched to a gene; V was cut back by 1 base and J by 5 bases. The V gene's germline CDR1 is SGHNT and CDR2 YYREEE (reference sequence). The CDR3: CASSLRLAKETQYF. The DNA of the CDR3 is TGTGCCAGCAGCTTGAGACTAGCTAAGGAGACCCAGTACTTC.

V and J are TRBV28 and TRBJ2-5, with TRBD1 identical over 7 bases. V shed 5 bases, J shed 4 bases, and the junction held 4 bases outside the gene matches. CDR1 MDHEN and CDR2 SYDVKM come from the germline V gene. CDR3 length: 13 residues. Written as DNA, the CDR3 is TGTGCCAGCAGTCAGTGGACAGGAGAGACCCAGTACTTC. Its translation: CASSQWTGETQYF.

CDR3: CASSPGWRQVLAKNIQYF. The CDR3 DNA follows: TGTGCCAGCAGTCCAGGGTGGCGGCAGGTGCTAGCCAAAAACATTCAGTACTTC. The chain is built from TRBV27 and TRBJ2-4; D is perhaps TRBD1 (5 bases). CDR3 length: 18 residues. V was clipped by 5 bases and J by 0 bases, with 20 bases between them. Germline values: CDR1 MNHEY, CDR2 SMNVEV (reference sequence).

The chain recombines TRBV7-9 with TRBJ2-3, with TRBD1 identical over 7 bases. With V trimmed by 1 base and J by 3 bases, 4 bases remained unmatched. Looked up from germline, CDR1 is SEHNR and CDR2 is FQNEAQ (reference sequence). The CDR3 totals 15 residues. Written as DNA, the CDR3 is TGTGCCAGCAGCTTAGATAGGGGGCCGACAGATACGCAGTATTTT. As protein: CASSLDRGPTDTQYF.

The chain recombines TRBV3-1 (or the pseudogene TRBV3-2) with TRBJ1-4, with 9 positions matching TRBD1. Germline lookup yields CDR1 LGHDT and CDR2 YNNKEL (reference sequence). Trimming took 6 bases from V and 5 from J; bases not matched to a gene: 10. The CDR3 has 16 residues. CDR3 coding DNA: TGTGCCAGCAGTCTCAATCGGGACAGGGAAAATGAAAAACTGTTTTTT. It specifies CASSLNRDRENEKLFF.

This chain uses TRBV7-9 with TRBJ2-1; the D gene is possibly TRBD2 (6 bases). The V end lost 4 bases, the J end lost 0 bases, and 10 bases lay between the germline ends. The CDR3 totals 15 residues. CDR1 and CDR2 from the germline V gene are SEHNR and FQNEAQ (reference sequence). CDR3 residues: CASSSWGGSYNEQFF. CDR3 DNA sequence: TGTGCCAGCAGCTCCTGGGGAGGCTCCTACAATGAGCAGTTCTTC. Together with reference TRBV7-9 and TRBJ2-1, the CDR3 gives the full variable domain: DTGVSQNPRHKITKRGQNVTFRCDPISEHNRLYWYRQTLGQGPEFLTYFQNEAQLEKSRLLSDRFSAERPKGSFSTLEIQRTEQGDSAMYLCASSSWGGSYNEQFFGPGTRLTVL.

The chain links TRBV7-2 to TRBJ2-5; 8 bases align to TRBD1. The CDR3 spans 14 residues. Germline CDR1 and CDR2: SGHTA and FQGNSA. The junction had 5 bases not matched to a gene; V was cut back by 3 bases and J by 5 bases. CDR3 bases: TGTGCCAGCAGCTTGACAGGGGCACGGGAGACCCAGTACTTC. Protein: CASSLTGARETQYF.

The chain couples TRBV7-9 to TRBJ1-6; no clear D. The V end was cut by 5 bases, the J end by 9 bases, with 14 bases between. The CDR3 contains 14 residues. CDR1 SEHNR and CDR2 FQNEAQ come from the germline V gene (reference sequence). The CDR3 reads CASSLGEVRSPLHF. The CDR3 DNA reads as TGTGCCAGCAGCCTCGGGGAGGTTCGTTCACCCCTCCACTTT.

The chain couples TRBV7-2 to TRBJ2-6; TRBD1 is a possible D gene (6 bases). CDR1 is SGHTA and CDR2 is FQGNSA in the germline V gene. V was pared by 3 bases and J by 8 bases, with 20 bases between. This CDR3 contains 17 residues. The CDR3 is CASSLGMGASQSNVLTF. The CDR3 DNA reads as TGTGCCAGCAGCTTGGGGATGGGGGCGAGCCAGTCCAACGTCCTGACTTTC. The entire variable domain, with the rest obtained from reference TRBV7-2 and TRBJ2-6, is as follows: GAGVSQSPSNKVTEKGKDVELRCDPISGHTALYWYRQSLGQGLEFLIYFQGNSAPDKSGLPSDRFSAERTGGSVSTLTIQRTQQEDSAVYLCASSLGMGASQSNVLTFGAGSRLTVL.

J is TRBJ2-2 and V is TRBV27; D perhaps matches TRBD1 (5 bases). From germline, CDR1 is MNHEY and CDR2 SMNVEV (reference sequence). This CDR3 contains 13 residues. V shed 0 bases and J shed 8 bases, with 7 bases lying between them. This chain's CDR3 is CASSLSQGGELFF. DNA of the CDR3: TGTGCCAGCAGTTTATCGCAGGGAGGGGAGCTGTTTTTT.

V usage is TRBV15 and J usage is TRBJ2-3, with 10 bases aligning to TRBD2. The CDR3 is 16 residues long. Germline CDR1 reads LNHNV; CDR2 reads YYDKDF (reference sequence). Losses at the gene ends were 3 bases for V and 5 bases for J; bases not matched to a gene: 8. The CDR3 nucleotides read TGTGCCACCAGCAGTCACCCTAGCGGGAGCGGAGATACGCAGTATTTT. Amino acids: CATSSHPSGSGDTQYF.

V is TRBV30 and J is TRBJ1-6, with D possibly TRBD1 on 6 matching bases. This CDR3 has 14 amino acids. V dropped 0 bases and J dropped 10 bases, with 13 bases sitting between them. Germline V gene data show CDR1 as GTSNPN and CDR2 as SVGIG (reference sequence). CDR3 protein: CAWSVPQGWSPLHF. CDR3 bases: TGTGCCTGGAGTGTACCTCAGGGGTGGTCACCCCTCCACTTT.

The CDR3, as DNA: TGTGCCAGTAATCCAACAGGCCGACCCTACGAGCAGTACTTC. Its translation is CASNPTGRPYEQYF. This rearrangement joins TRBV19 to TRBJ2-7; TRBD1 might be the D (5 bases). Per germline, CDR1 LNHDA and CDR2 SQIVND (reference sequence). V dropped 7 bases and J dropped 2 bases, with 15 bases sitting between them. The CDR3 covers 14 residues.

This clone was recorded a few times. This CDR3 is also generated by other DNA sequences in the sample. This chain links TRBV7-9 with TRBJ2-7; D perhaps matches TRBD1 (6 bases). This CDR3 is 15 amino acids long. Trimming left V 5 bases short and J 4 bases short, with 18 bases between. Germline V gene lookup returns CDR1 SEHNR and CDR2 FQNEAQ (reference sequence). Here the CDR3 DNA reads TGTGCCAGCAGCCCGGACAGCTTCTCCCCTTACGAGCAGTACTTC. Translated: CASSPDSFSPYEQYF.

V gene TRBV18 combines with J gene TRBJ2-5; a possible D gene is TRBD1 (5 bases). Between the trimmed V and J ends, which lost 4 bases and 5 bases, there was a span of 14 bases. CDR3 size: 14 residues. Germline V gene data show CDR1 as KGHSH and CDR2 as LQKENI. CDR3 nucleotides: TGTGCCAGCTCACAATCAGGGCCTAGGGAGACCCAGTACTTC. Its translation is CASSQSGPRETQYF. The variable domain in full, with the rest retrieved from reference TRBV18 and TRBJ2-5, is NAGVMQNPRHLVRRRGQEARLRCSPMKGHSHVYWYRQLPEEGLKFMVYLQKENIIDESGMPKERFSAEFPKEGPSILRIQQVVRGDSAAYFCASSQSGPRETQYFGPGTRLLVL.

This chain's CDR3 is CASSRASGGSYNEQFF. CDR3 DNA sequence: TGTGCCAGCAGCCGAGCTAGCGGGGGTTCCTACAATGAGCAGTTCTTC. This chain links TRBV3-1 (or the pseudogene TRBV3-2) with TRBJ2-1; 10 bases agree with TRBD2. J lost 1 base, V lost 4 bases, and 4 bases had no gene match. The CDR3 extends over 16 amino acids. The germline CDR1 and CDR2 sequences are LGHDT and YNNKEL (reference sequence).

CDR3 DNA: TGTGCCAGTATTTGGACAGGGGTAGCGGCTCTAAACACCGGGGAGCTGTTTTTT. Amino acids: CASIWTGVAALNTGELFF. J is TRBJ2-2 and V is TRBV19; TRBD1 matches at 9 bases. This CDR3 is built from 18 residues. J lost 2 bases, V lost 7 bases, and 14 bases had no gene match. Germline V gene data show CDR1 as LNHDA and CDR2 as SQIVND (reference sequence). Based on the CDR3 plus reference TRBV19 and TRBJ2-2, the full variable domain is DGGITQSPKYLFRKEGQNVTLSCEQNLNHDAMYWYRQDPGQGLRLIYYSQIVNDFQKGDIAEGYSVSREKKESFPLTVTSAQKNPTAFYLCASIWTGVAALNTGELFFGEGSRLTVL.

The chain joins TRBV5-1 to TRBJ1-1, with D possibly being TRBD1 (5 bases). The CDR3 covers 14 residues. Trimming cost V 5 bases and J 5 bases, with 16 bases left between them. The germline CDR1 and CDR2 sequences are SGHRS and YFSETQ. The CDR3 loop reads CASSRSQGDTEAFF. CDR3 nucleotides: TGCGCCAGCAGTAGGTCCCAGGGCGATACTGAAGCTTTCTTT. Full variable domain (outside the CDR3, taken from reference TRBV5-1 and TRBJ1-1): KAGVTQTPRYLIKTRGQQVTLSCSPISGHRSVSWYQQTPGQGLQFLFEYFSETQRNKGNFPGRFSGRQFSNSRSEMNVSTLELGDSALYLCASSRSQGDTEAFFGQGTRLTVV.

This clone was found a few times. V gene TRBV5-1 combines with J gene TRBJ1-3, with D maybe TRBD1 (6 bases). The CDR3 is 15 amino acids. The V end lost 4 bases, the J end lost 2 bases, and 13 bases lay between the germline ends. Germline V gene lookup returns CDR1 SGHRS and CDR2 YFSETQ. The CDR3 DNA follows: TGCGCCAGCAGCCCGACGGACAGCACTGGAAACACCATATATTTT. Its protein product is CASSPTDSTGNTIYF. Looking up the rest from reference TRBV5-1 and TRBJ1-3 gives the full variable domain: KAGVTQTPRYLIKTRGQQVTLSCSPISGHRSVSWYQQTPGQGLQFLFEYFSETQRNKGNFPGRFSGRQFSNSRSEMNVSTLELGDSALYLCASSPTDSTGNTIYFGEGSWLTVV.

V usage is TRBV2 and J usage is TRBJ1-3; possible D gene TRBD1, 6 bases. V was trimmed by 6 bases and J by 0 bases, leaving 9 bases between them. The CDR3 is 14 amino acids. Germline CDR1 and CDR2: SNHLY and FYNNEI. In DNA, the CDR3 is TGTGCCAGCAGCTGGACAGTCTCTGGAAACACCATATATTTT. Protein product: CASSWTVSGNTIYF. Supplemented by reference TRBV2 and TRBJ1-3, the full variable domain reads EPEVTQTPSHQVTQMGQEVILRCVPISNHLYFYWYRQILGQKVEFLVSFYNNEISEKSEIFDDQFSVERPDGSNFTLKIRSTKLEDSAMYFCASSWTVSGNTIYFGEGSWLTVV.

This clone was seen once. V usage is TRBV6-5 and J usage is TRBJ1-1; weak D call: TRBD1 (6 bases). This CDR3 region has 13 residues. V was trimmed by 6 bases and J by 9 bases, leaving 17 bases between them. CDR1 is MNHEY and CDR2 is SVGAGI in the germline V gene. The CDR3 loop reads CASRGGGSAKAFF. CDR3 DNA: TGTGCCAGCAGGGGAGGGGGGAGCGCTAAAGCTTTCTTT.